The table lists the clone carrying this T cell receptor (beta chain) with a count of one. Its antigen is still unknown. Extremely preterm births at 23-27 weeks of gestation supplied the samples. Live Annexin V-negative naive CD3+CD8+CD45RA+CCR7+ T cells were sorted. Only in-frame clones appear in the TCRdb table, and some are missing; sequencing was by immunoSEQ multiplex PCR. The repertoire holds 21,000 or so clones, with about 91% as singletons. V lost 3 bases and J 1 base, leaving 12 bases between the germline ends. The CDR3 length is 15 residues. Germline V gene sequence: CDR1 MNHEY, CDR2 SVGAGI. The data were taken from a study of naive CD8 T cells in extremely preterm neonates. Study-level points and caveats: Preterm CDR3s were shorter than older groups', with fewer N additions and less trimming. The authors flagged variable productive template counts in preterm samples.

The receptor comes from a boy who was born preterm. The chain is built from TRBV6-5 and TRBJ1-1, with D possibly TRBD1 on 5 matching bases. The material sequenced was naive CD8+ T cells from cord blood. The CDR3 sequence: CASSYNAGPNTEAFF. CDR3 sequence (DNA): TGTGCCAGCAGTTATAACGCGGGGCCGAACACTGAAGCTTTCTTT.